What follows is one T cell receptor beta chain and its context. These data come from a study of blood T cells in healthy people across ages. PCR was performed a second time for 7 to 11 cycles using a sample-barcoded 5' primer and a J-beta primer mix. TCRdb re-called the 5' RACE reads through MiXCR, storing one row per CDR3 protein. The profile shows roughly 2 million distinct CDR3 sequences, less than 50% of them singletons. The CDR3 loop spans 17 amino acids. J gave up 1 base and V 5 bases, and 8 bases lay outside the gene matches. Germline CDR1 reads KGHDR; CDR2 reads SFDVKD. Input material: blood. This receptor was taken from a woman between 35 and 50 years old in good health. This sequence joins TRBV24-1 and TRBJ1-5; 9 bases align to TRBD1. Here the CDR3 DNA reads TGTGCCACCAGTGGCAGGGACAGGGTAGGGAGCAATCAGCCCCAGCATTTT. It is translated as CATSGRDRVGSNQPQHF.